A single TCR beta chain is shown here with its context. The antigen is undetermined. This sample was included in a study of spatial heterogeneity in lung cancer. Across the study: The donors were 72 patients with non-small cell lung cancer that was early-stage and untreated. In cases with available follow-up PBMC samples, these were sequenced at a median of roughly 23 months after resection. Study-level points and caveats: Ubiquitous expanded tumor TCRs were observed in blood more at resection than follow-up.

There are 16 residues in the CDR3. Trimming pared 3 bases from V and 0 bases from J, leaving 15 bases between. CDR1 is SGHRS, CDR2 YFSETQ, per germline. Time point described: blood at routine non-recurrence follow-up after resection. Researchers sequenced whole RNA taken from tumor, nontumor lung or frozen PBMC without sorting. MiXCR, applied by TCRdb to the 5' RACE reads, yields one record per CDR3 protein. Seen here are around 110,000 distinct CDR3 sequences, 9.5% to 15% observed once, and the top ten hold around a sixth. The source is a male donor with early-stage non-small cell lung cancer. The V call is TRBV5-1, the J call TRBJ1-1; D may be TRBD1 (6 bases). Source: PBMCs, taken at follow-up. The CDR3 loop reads CASSSRDTNMNTEAFF. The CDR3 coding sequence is TGCGCCAGCAGCTCTCGGGACACGAACATGAACACTGAAGCTTTCTTT.